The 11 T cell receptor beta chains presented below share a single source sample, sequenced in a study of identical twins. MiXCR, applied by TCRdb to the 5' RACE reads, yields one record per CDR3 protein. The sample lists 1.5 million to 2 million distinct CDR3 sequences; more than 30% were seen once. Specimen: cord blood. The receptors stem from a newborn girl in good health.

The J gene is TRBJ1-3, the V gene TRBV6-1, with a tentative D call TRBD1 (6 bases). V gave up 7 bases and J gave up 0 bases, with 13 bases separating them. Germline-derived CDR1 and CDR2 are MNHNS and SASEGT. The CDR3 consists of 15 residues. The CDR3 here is CASTLGGHSGNTIYF. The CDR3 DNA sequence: TGTGCCAGCACCTTAGGGGGACACTCTGGAAACACCATATATTTT.

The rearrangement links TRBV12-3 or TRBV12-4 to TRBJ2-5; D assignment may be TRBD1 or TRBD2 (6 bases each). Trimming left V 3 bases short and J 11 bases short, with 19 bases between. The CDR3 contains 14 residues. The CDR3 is CASSFGGGTHGQYF. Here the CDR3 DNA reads TGTGCCAGCAGTTTCGGGGGCGGAACCCATGGGCAGTACTTC.

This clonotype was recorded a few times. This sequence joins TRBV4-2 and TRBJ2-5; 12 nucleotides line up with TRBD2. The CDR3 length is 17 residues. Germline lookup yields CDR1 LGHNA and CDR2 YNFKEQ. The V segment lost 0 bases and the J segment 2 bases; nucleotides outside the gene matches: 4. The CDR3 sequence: CASSQDQLAGGQETQYF. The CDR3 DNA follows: TGTGCCAGCAGCCAAGATCAACTAGCGGGGGGACAAGAGACCCAGTACTTC.

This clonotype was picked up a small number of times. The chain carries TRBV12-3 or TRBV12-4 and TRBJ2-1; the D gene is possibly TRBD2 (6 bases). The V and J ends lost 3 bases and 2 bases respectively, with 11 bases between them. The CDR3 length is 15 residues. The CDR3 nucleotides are TGTGCCAGCAGTTTCCGGGAGACACCCTACAATGAGCAGTTCTTC. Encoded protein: CASSFRETPYNEQFF.

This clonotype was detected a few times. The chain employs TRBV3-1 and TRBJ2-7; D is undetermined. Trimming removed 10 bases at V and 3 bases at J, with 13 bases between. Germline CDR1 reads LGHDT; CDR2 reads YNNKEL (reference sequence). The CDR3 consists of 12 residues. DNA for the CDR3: TGTGCCACCAGTAGGTCCGACTACGAGCAGTACTTC. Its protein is CATSRSDYEQYF.

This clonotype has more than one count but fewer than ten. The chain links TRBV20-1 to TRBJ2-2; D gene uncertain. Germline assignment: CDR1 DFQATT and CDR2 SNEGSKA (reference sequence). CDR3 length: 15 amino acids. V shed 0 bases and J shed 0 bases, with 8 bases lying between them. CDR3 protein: CSAREAIANTGELFF. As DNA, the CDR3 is TGCAGTGCTAGAGAGGCTATCGCGAACACCGGGGAGCTGTTTTTT.

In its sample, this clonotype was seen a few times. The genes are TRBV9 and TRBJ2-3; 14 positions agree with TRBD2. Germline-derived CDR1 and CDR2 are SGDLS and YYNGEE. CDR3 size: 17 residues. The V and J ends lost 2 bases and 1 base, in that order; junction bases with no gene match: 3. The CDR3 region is CASSVKTSGRGTDTQYF. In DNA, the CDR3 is TGTGCCAGCAGCGTTAAGACTAGCGGGAGGGGCACAGATACGCAGTATTTT. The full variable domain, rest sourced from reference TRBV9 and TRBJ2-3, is DSGVTQTPKHLITATGQRVTLRCSPRSGDLSVYWYQQSLDQGLQFLIQYYNGEERAKGNILERFSAQQFPDLHSELNLSSLELGDSALYFCASSVKTSGRGTDTQYFGPGTRLTVL.

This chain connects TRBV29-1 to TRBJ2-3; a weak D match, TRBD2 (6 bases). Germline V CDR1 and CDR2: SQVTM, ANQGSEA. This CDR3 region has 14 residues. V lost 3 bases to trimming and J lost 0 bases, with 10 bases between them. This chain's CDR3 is CSVDAGTSTDTQYF. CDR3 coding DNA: TGCAGCGTTGATGCGGGGACCAGCACAGATACGCAGTATTTT.

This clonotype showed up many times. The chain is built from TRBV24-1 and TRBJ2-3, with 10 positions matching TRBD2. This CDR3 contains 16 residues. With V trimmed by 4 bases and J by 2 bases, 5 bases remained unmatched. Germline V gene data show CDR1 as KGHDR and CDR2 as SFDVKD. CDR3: CATSDPSGRDTDTQYF. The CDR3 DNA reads TGTGCCACCAGTGACCCTAGCGGGAGAGACACAGATACGCAGTATTTT.

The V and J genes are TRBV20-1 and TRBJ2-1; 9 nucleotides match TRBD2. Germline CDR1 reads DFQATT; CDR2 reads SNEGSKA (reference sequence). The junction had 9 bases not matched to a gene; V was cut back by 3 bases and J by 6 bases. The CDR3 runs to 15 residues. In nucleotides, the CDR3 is TGCAGTGCTAGGGATTGGCTAGCGGGACCCAATGAGCAGTTCTTC. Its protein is CSARDWLAGPNEQFF.

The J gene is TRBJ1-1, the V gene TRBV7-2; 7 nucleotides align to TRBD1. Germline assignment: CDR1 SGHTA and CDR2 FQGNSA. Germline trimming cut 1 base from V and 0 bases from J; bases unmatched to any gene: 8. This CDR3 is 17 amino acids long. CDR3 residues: CASSLGRWDRVNTEAFF. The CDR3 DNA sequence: TGTGCCAGCAGCTTAGGCAGGTGGGACAGAGTGAACACTGAAGCTTTCTTT. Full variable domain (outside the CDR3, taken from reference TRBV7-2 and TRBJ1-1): GAGVSQSPSNKVTEKGKDVELRCDPISGHTALYWYRQSLGQGLEFLIYFQGNSAPDKSGLPSDRFSAERTGGSVSTLTIQRTQQEDSAVYLCASSLGRWDRVNTEAFFGQGTRLTVV.